Following are 14 T cell receptor beta chains from one sample sequenced in a study of post-analysis software for immune sequencing data. Unique molecular identifiers were carried by the TCR beta cDNA libraries. Each CDR3 protein is one row after TCRdb ran MiXCR on the PCR reads. This table has more than 500,000 distinct CDR3 sequences, 30% to 40% appearing once. Their antigen targets remain unknown. Points from the study as a whole: Elevated frequency relative to controls characterized roughly 5 TRBV segments in patients, TRBV5-6, TRBV5-1 and TRBV20-1 among them.

The sample taken for sequencing was blood. These receptors were obtained from a girl under 18 with multiple sclerosis.

CDR3 sequence reads: CASSQRGLNYGYTF. Here the CDR3 DNA reads TGTGCCAGCAGCCAAAGGGGCCTTAACTATGGCTACACCTTC. The chain is built from TRBV3-1 and TRBJ1-2; D is possibly TRBD1 (5 bases). V shed 2 bases and J shed 1 base, with 8 bases lying between them. The CDR3 contains 14 residues. Germline V gene data show CDR1 as LGHDT and CDR2 as YNNKEL (reference sequence).

Notes on this clonotype: At one end, the junction sequence differs from germline, possibly due to a read error. CDR3 protein: CAISERVQTYNEQFF. For the CDR3, the DNA is TGTGCCATCAGTGAGAGGGTGCAAACCTATAATGAGCAGTTCTTC. This chain connects TRBV10-3 to TRBJ2-1; no firm D call. Germline V lookup: CDR1 ENHRY, CDR2 SYGVKD. The CDR3 runs 15 residues.

This clonotype was observed a single time. The chain is built from TRBV12-3 or TRBV12-4 and TRBJ1-2; D remains ambiguous. CDR3 length: 17 amino acids. V shed 3 bases and J shed 5 bases, with 22 bases lying between them. The CDR3 protein is CASSFNAGRAYYYGYTF. The CDR3 DNA sequence: TGTGCCAGCAGTTTTAACGCCGGGAGGGCTTATTATTATGGCTACACCTTC.

J is TRBJ2-2 and V is TRBV2; D assignment may be TRBD1 or TRBD2 (5 bases each). CDR3 length: 16 amino acids. In germline, CDR1 is SNHLY, CDR2 FYNNEI. V was shortened by 9 bases and J by 3 bases, with 20 bases between the two germline ends. CDR3 residues: CASSRSGTGHTGELFF. The CDR3 nucleotides are TGTGCCAGTTCGAGGTCCGGGACGGGACACACCGGGGAGCTGTTTTTT.

This clonotype has just a few counts. This chain uses TRBV20-1 with TRBJ2-3; 9 bases align to TRBD2. The CDR3 spans 13 residues. The V segment lost 6 bases and the J segment 7 bases; nucleotides outside the gene matches: 8. The germline gives CDR1 DFQATT, CDR2 SNEGSKA (reference sequence). As DNA, the CDR3 is TGCAGTGCGGCGGGGGGGCGGTTGTATACGCAGTATTTT. It yields the protein CSAAGGRLYTQYF.

This clonotype was found a few times. The chain links TRBV5-1 to TRBJ2-7; D is undetermined. The length of the CDR3 is 16 residues. V lost 0 bases to trimming and J lost 3 bases, with 16 bases between them. Germline CDR1 reads SGHRS; CDR2 reads YFSETQ. CDR3 loop: CASSLADSNLDYEQYF. CDR3 nucleotides: TGCGCCAGCAGCTTGGCTGACTCCAACCTGGACTACGAGCAGTACTTC. Full variable domain (outside the CDR3, taken from reference TRBV5-1 and TRBJ2-7): KAGVTQTPRYLIKTRGQQVTLSCSPISGHRSVSWYQQTPGQGLQFLFEYFSETQRNKGNFPGRFSGRQFSNSRSEMNVSTLELGDSALYLCASSLADSNLDYEQYFGPGTRLTVT.

The V gene is TRBV12-3 or TRBV12-4, the J gene TRBJ1-3, with D maybe TRBD1 (5 bases). CDR3 length equals 13 residues. Trimming took 6 bases from V and 4 from J, leaving 10 bases between them. In nucleotides, the CDR3 is TGTGCCAGCAGAGGGGCAGCAGGAAACACCATATATTTT. Protein: CASRGAAGNTIYF.

There are a few counts of this clonotype. V usage is TRBV20-1 and J usage is TRBJ1-2, with D unresolved. The V gene's germline CDR1 is DFQATT and CDR2 SNEGSKA (reference sequence). CDR3 size: 12 residues. V was trimmed by 5 bases and J by 8 bases, leaving 15 bases between them. CDR3 bases: TGCAGTGCTGACCTCCGGGGAGTAGGCTACACCTTC. It is translated as CSADLRGVGYTF.

The V and J genes are TRBV6-2 or TRBV6-3 and TRBJ1-5, with no clear D. Germline V gives CDR1 MNHEY, CDR2 SVGEGT. This CDR3 region has 16 residues. Deletions cut 8 bases from V and 8 bases from J, with 25 bases between. The CDR3 here is CASSPRLGRFGEPQHF. For the CDR3, the DNA is TGTGCCAGCTCCCCTCGGCTGGGGAGATTCGGAGAGCCCCAGCATTTT.

On this clonotype itself: Germline is not matched at one junction end, which may reflect a read error. The chain uses TRBV5-1 and TRBJ1-2; D unclear. Germline V gives CDR1 SGHRS, CDR2 YFSETQ. CDR3 length: 13 residues. DNA of the CDR3: TGTGCCAGCAGTTTAGACACTAACTATGGCTACACCTTC. Amino acid sequence: CASSLDTNYGYTF.

This clonotype was observed many times. The J gene is TRBJ2-4, the V gene TRBV9; no reliable D call. This CDR3 has 17 residues. In germline, CDR1 is SGDLS, CDR2 YYNGEE. V was clipped by 3 bases and J by 0 bases, with 16 bases between them. DNA of the CDR3: TGTGCCAGCAGCGCGGACGATCGTTGGGTAGCCAAAAACATTCAGTACTTC. Its translation is CASSADDRWVAKNIQYF.

This clonotype was seen a handful of times. The chain joins TRBV4-1 to TRBJ2-1, with D unresolved. Trimming took 0 bases from V and 6 from J, leaving 9 bases between them. Germline V gene lookup returns CDR1 MGHRA and CDR2 YSYEKL. The CDR3 is 14 amino acids. As DNA, the CDR3 is TGCGCCAGCAGCCAAGATAGACACTTCAATGAGCAGTTCTTC. This gives the protein CASSQDRHFNEQFF.

The rearrangement joins TRBV20-1 to TRBJ2-7, with 8 bases matching TRBD1. CDR1 is DFQATT and CDR2 is SNEGSKA in the germline V gene (reference sequence). This CDR3 has 13 amino acids. V was pared by 4 bases and J by 3 bases, with 5 bases of the junction left unmatched. CDR3 in amino acids: CSATPGQDYEQYF. In DNA, the CDR3 is TGCAGTGCTACTCCGGGACAGGACTACGAGCAGTACTTC.

V gene TRBV13 combines with J gene TRBJ1-1; 9 nucleotides agree with TRBD1. The CDR3 is 15 amino acids. Germline V gene data show CDR1 as PRHDT and CDR2 as FYEKMQ (reference sequence). Trimming cost V 10 bases and J 1 base; bases outside gene matches: 10. In DNA, the CDR3 is TGTGCCACCGCGATACAGGGGGCGGGGAACACTGAAGCTTTCTTT. This sequence encodes CATAIQGAGNTEAFF.